This T cell receptor (beta chain) was sequenced in a study of blood T cell repertoires in COVID-19 (dated by TCRdb to 2018 to 2020). Regarding the complete study: Collaborator samples came from the United States, Italy and Spain and covered acute and convalescent phases of COVID-19. The material from the prospective study consisted of cDNA or gDNA derived from T cells, B-cell-depleted T cells, or PBMCs. A freely available public database, intended as a resource for researchers studying the immune response to SARS-CoV-2, is where the repertoires were released. Where HLA class I and class II types were available, the types were taken from metadata supplied by the sample provider, not from assay-based typing. Samples were obtained from the ongoing ImmuneRACE study (first 160 participants) and from approximately 1,200 subjects provided by 6 global collaborators. A de-identified subject ID, COVID-19 status, age in years and sex were almost always included in the sample metadata. Deeply sampled blood TCRbeta repertoires from subjects exposed to, actively infected with, or recovered from COVID-19 were included in the dataset. What the study reported, not specific to this receptor: Clinical and demographic metadata were provided uncurated, with the amount varying by source and participant.

Measured from the cysteine to the phenylalanine, the CDR3 is 18 residues long. Solely the CDR3 DNA is kept, with 54 bases framed from the first base. CDR1 and CDR2 are drawn from the germline V gene: SGHRS, YFSETQ. Trimming takes 4 bases off V and 0 bases off J; junction bases not matched to a gene: 12. Samples from volunteer blood donors who had recovered from COVID-19 were contributed by a second Seattle source. Whole blood was collected in K2EDTA tubes by collaborating institutions according to the institutions' own protocols. Collaborator samples were shipped for TCRbeta analysis as frozen whole blood, isolated PBMCs, or DNA extracted from either sample type. TCRbeta CDR3 regions were amplified from genomic DNA by means of the immunoSEQ Assay, a bias-controlled multiplex PCR. As for the original processing: The number of nucleated cells in each sample was estimated by amplification of reference gene primers within the assay. To quantify the absolute abundance of each unique TCRbeta CDR3 rearrangement, sequence reads were collapsed and filtered. Productive Simpson clonality was computed per sample as the square root of Simpson's diversity index over productive rearrangements. TCRdb re-hosts the immuneACCESS table, in-frame sequences only. Its copies lack some clones; in the studies checked, an unresolved V gene accounts for under half of them, and the cause for the rest is not known. V and J calls plus clone size are reproduced from that table; the DNA served to infer D and trimming. This sample holds some 120,000 clones; almost 85% were observed only once. Roughly an eighth of the sample goes to the ten largest clones.

As for this clone: This receptor's antigen is unknown. No qualities accompany the bases; no much larger clone lies one base away.

The TCR was taken from a woman aged 25-40 years who had recovered from COVID-19. The chain was built from TRBV5-1 and TRBJ2-2; 7 bases in the middle match TRBD1. Specimen: peripheral blood. The CDR3 protein: CASSPPYSGTANTGELFF. The nucleotides are TGCGCCAGCAGCCCCCCGTACTCCGGGACAGCGAACACCGGGGAGCTGTTTTTT.